The 28 T cell receptor beta chains reported below all come from one sample, sequenced in a study of blood T cell repertoires in COVID-19. Method: immunoSEQ multiplex PCR; TCRdb's copy keeps in-frame clones and lacks some. Of tens of thousands of clones in the sample, 90% were seen once. Sequencing was carried out using peripheral blood. The receptors shown here come from a man aged 65 to 85 with active or convalescent COVID-19.

The V call is TRBV7-9, the J call TRBJ1-6; 8 nucleotides match TRBD1. Germline assignment: CDR1 SEHNR and CDR2 FQNEAQ (reference sequence). The J segment lost 3 bases and the V segment lost 4 bases, leaving 5 bases of the junction unmatched. The CDR3 has 16 residues. The CDR3 coding sequence is TGTGCCAGCAGCTCCTCGGACAGGGTCTATAATTCACCCCTCCACTTT. Protein sequence: CASSSSDRVYNSPLHF. The whole variable domain, remainder taken from reference TRBV7-9 and TRBJ1-6, is DTGVSQNPRHKITKRGQNVTFRCDPISEHNRLYWYRQTLGQGPEFLTYFQNEAQLEKSRLLSDRFSAERPKGSFSTLEIQRTEQGDSAMYLCASSSSDRVYNSPLHFGNGTRLTVT.

This rearrangement joins TRBV9 to TRBJ2-1, with 8 nucleotides matching TRBD2. Losses at the gene ends were 0 bases for V and 8 bases for J; bases not matched to a gene: 13. Germline V CDR1 and CDR2: SGDLS, YYNGEE. This CDR3 is built from 17 residues. CDR3 sequence: CASSVDPGGTLLDEQFF. The CDR3 DNA is TGTGCCAGCAGCGTAGACCCGGGGGGGACCCTTTTGGATGAGCAGTTCTTC.

The chain couples TRBV30 to TRBJ1-5; D is unclear. Germline V gene data show CDR1 as GTSNPN and CDR2 as SVGIG (reference sequence). The ends were cut back, 1 base at V and 3 bases at J, with 7 bases in the middle. This CDR3 region has 13 residues. CDR3 region: CAWSGHDNQPQHF. CDR3 coding DNA: TGTGCCTGGAGTGGACACGACAATCAGCCCCAGCATTTT.

The CDR3 DNA reads as TGTGCCAGCAGCCAGCGATTTCTAGCGGGCCCCTACAATGAGCAGTTCTTC. Amino acid sequence: CASSQRFLAGPYNEQFF. The gene calls are TRBV4-2 and TRBJ2-1, with 8 bases fitting TRBD2. The CDR3 contains 17 residues. J gave up 2 bases and V 3 bases, and 9 bases lay outside the gene matches. CDR1 and CDR2 from the germline V gene are LGHNA and YNFKEQ.

The J gene is TRBJ2-2, the V gene TRBV19, with D maybe TRBD2 (6 bases). Germline lookup yields CDR1 LNHDA and CDR2 SQIVND (reference sequence). The germline V and J ends were trimmed by 5 bases and 7 bases, with 8 bases remaining between them. This CDR3 is built from 12 residues. CDR3: CASSDSGGELFF. The CDR3 coding sequence is TGTGCCAGTAGTGATAGCGGCGGGGAGCTGTTTTTT.

The CDR3 region has the DNA TGTGCCGTGGGTTCCGGGGACTACGAGCAGTACTTC. This gives the protein CAVGSGDYEQYF. V and J are TRBV2 and TRBJ2-7; TRBD2 is a possible D gene (5 bases). The CDR3 runs 12 residues. In germline, CDR1 is SNHLY, CDR2 FYNNEI. Trimming cost V 11 bases and J 3 bases, with 14 bases left between them.

The DNA for the CDR3 is TGTGCCAGCAGGTCCCCAGTTACAGGGGTTGAAGCTTTCTTT. It yields the protein CASRSPVTGVEAFF. The V call is TRBV6-5, the J call TRBJ1-1; 7 nucleotides match TRBD1. Germline lookup yields CDR1 MNHEY and CDR2 SVGAGI. V lost 6 bases to trimming and J lost 7 bases; unmatched junction nucleotides: 11. The CDR3 runs 14 residues.

The CDR3 here is CASEQGSPYEQYV. CDR3 bases: TGTGCCAGCGAACAAGGGAGCCCCTACGAGCAGTACGTC. The chain links TRBV6-5 to TRBJ2-7, with D tentatively TRBD2 (5 bases). This CDR3 is built from 13 residues. Trimming removed 8 bases at V and 2 bases at J, with 13 bases between. Germline CDR1 is MNHEY and CDR2 is SVGAGI.

The chain recombines TRBV4-2 with TRBJ1-1, with D tentatively TRBD1 (5 bases). Germline V gene data show CDR1 as LGHNA and CDR2 as YNFKEQ. Trimming cost V 4 bases and J 0 bases, with 15 bases left between them. This CDR3 is 16 amino acids long. The CDR3 nucleotides are TGTGCCAGCAGCCCAGGGTTGGGCGACCTGAACACTGAAGCTTTCTTT. The encoded protein is CASSPGLGDLNTEAFF.

The chain carries TRBV11-2 and TRBJ2-7, with D perhaps matching TRBD1 (6 bases). Germline CDR1 and CDR2: SGHAT and FQNNGV. The CDR3 covers 13 residues. The germline V and J ends were trimmed by 6 bases and 12 bases, with 21 bases remaining between them. The CDR3 sequence: CASRTNRDTKLYF. The CDR3 DNA sequence: TGTGCCAGCAGAACGAACCGGGACACCAAGTTGTACTTC.

This sequence joins TRBV7-3 and TRBJ2-3, with 10 bases that match TRBD2. Germline V gene data show CDR1 as SGHTA and CDR2 as FQGTGA. CDR3 length: 15 amino acids. After removal of 5 bases from V and 0 bases from J, the junction contained 2 bases not matched to a gene. The CDR3 DNA reads TGTGCCAGCAGCCAAGCGGGGGGGAGCACAGATACGCAGTATTTT. Protein product: CASSQAGGSTDTQYF.

The V gene is TRBV7-9, the J gene TRBJ2-1, with a possible D match to TRBD1 (6 bases). In germline, CDR1 is SEHNR, CDR2 FQNEAQ (reference sequence). CDR3 length: 16 residues. Trimming removed 6 bases at V and 0 bases at J, with 15 bases between. The CDR3 loop reads CASSTPGHPSYNEQFF. The CDR3 DNA follows: TGTGCCAGCAGTACACCGGGACACCCCTCCTACAATGAGCAGTTCTTC.

The chain recombines TRBV28 with TRBJ1-1; D unclear. The V end lost 8 bases, the J end lost 2 bases, and 18 bases lay between the germline ends. Germline loops: CDR1 MDHEN, CDR2 SYDVKM. The CDR3 has 15 amino acids. For the CDR3, the DNA is TGTGCCAGCCCTGTAGTACGGGATTTAAACACTGAAGCTTTCTTT. Translated: CASPVVRDLNTEAFF. The complete variable domain, with remaining parts taken from reference TRBV28 and TRBJ1-1, reads DVKVTQSSRYLVKRTGEKVFLECVQDMDHENMFWYRQDPGLGLRLIYFSYDVKMKEKGDIPEGYSVSREKKERFSLILESASTNQTSMYLCASPVVRDLNTEAFFGQGTRLTVV.

With respect to this clone: The junction and the germline gene differ at one end; a read error may be behind it. The CDR3 bases are TGTGCTAGCAGCTTAGGGGTTCTAGCGGGAGTTGGAGAGACCCAGTACTTC. Translating it yields CASSLGVLAGVGETQYF. The chain joins TRBV7-7 to TRBJ2-5, with 10 positions matching TRBD2. This CDR3 comprises 17 residues. Germline CDR1 reads SSHAT; CDR2 reads FNYEAQ (reference sequence).

CDR3 DNA: TGTGCCAGCAGCTTAGTTGGGGCGGGGCCTAGCGGGGGGGGTGTACCGAGGACCCAGTACTTC. Translation gives CASSLVGAGPSGGGVPRTQYF. V is TRBV7-6 and J is TRBJ2-5, with TRBD2 matching over 12 bases. This CDR3 has 21 residues. Germline loops: CDR1 SGHVS, CDR2 FNYEAQ. V lost 1 base and J lost 7; bases outside the gene matches: 22.

This clone was observed a handful of times. The gene calls are TRBV3-1 (or the pseudogene TRBV3-2) and TRBJ2-1; 7 bases line up with TRBD2. This CDR3 comprises 15 residues. The trim removed 4 bases at V and 9 bases at J, leaving 12 bases unmatched. Looked up from germline, CDR1 is LGHDT and CDR2 is YNNKEL (reference sequence). The CDR3 coding sequence is TGTGCCAGCAGCCCAACGACTAGCCCCGGAAGTGAGCAGTTCTTC. This codes for CASSPTTSPGSEQFF.

The V gene is TRBV5-1, the J gene TRBJ2-1, with 7 bases lining up with TRBD1. Germline-derived CDR1 and CDR2 are SGHRS and YFSETQ. J lost 6 bases, V lost 7 bases, and 7 bases had no gene match. The CDR3 totals 13 residues. CDR3 in amino acids: CASARGSGNEQFF. CDR3 nucleotide sequence: TGCGCCAGCGCCAGGGGGTCGGGCAATGAGCAGTTCTTC.

The chain recombines TRBV6-1 with TRBJ1-1; D gene unclear. From germline, CDR1 is MNHNS and CDR2 SASEGT. Trimming pared 1 base from V and 6 bases from J, leaving 15 bases between. The CDR3 has 15 residues. Written as DNA, the CDR3 is TGTGCCAGCAGTGAAGGGTTGGTGGCGCGGTCTGAAGCTTTCTTT. Translated, it gives CASSEGLVARSEAFF.

This chain joins TRBV5-8 and TRBJ1-6, with D possibly being TRBD1 (6 bases). CDR1 and CDR2 (germline): SGHTS, YDEGEE. The CDR3 totals 16 residues. V lost 3 bases and J 8 bases, leaving 18 bases between the germline ends. The CDR3 nucleotides read TGTGCCAGCAGCTCCGGGACATCCGGGACGGATTCACCCCTCCACTTT. This gives the protein CASSSGTSGTDSPLHF.

In its sample, this clone was seen once. This chain uses TRBV2 with TRBJ1-2; D is unresolved. This CDR3 has 14 amino acids. V was trimmed by 0 bases and J by 4 bases, leaving 9 bases between them. Looked up from germline, CDR1 is SNHLY and CDR2 is FYNNEI. In DNA, the CDR3 is TGTGCCAGCAGTGAAGCGCTCAGTATCTATGGCTACACCTTC. This encodes CASSEALSIYGYTF.

The chain joins TRBV15 to TRBJ2-5; D is possibly TRBD2 (6 bases). The CDR3 runs to 13 residues. Between the trimmed V and J ends, which lost 5 bases and 3 bases, there was a span of 10 bases. Germline CDR1 reads LNHNV; CDR2 reads YYDKDF (reference sequence). CDR3 in DNA: TGTGCCACCAGCGACGTAGCGGAAGAGACCCAGTACTTC. It codes for CATSDVAEETQYF.

The rearrangement uses TRBV6-5 and TRBJ1-1; 7 nucleotides align to TRBD1. The CDR3 sequence is 13 residues long. Germline loops: CDR1 MNHEY, CDR2 SVGAGI. V was clipped by 7 bases and J by 5 bases; unmatched bases: 7. The CDR3 spells CASIGQVGTEAFF. The CDR3 coding sequence is TGTGCCAGCATCGGACAGGTGGGGACTGAAGCTTTCTTT.

V gene TRBV5-5 combines with J gene TRBJ2-7, with TRBD1 identical over 9 bases. CDR1 SGHKS and CDR2 YYEKEE come from the germline V gene (reference sequence). After removal of 4 bases from V and 2 bases from J, the junction contained 7 bases not matched to a gene. The length of the CDR3 is 15 residues. This chain's CDR3 is CASSLQGATTYEQYF. The DNA for the CDR3 is TGTGCCAGCAGCCTACAGGGGGCCACGACCTACGAGCAGTACTTC.

The chain carries TRBV4-1 and TRBJ2-5; 8 bases are shared with TRBD1. With 5 bases clipped from V and 2 bases from J, the junction kept 13 bases outside the gene matches. The CDR3 loop spans 17 amino acids. Germline V CDR1 and CDR2: MGHRA, YSYEKL. CDR3 nucleotide sequence: TGCGCCAGCAGCGTAGACCCTCAGGGGGCGCAGCAAGAGACCCAGTACTTC. This gives the protein CASSVDPQGAQQETQYF.

The chain carries TRBV27 and TRBJ1-2, with TRBD1 as a possible D gene (6 bases). This CDR3 spans 13 amino acids. Germline V lookup: CDR1 MNHEY, CDR2 SMNVEV (reference sequence). The germline V and J ends were trimmed by 4 bases and 7 bases, with 13 bases remaining between them. The CDR3 nucleotides are TGTGCCAGCAGTTCCCAGGGGAGTAGTGGCTACACCTTC. This translates into CASSSQGSSGYTF.

The chain links TRBV7-3 to TRBJ2-2; TRBD1 might be the D (5 bases). Trimming took 6 bases from V and 1 from J, leaving 9 bases between them. Germline loops: CDR1 SGHTA, CDR2 FQGTGA. CDR3 length: 14 amino acids. The CDR3: CASSPQGNTGELFF. CDR3 sequence (DNA): TGTGCCAGCAGTCCCCAGGGGAACACCGGGGAGCTGTTTTTT.

As DNA, the CDR3 is TGTGCCAGTAAGGTGACAGGGGGCGAAGGCTACACCTTC. Translation gives CASKVTGGEGYTF. The chain recombines TRBV19 with TRBJ1-2; 10 bases align to TRBD1. CDR1 is LNHDA and CDR2 is SQIVND in the germline V gene (reference sequence). With 7 bases clipped from V and 8 bases from J, the junction kept 7 bases outside the gene matches. The CDR3 is 13 residues long.

The chain is built from TRBV7-2 and TRBJ1-2, with a weak D call TRBD1 (6 bases). Germline CDR1 and CDR2: SGHTA and FQGNSA. V gave up 7 bases and J gave up 6 bases, with 27 bases separating them. This CDR3 spans 17 amino acids. The CDR3 protein is CASNPGRGGFISNGYTF. Written as DNA, the CDR3 is TGTGCCAGCAACCCAGGCAGGGGCGGGTTTATAAGCAATGGCTACACCTTC.